This TCR beta chain derives from a study of OX40 agonist ivuxolimab in advanced cancers. Regarding this clone: Its antigen is unknown.

Study-wide results and caveats: Among the lowest peripheral clonal expansion occurred in 0.1-3.0 mg/kg partial responders.

The CDR3 sequence is 14 residues long. CDR1 SQVTM and CDR2 ANQGSEA come from the germline V gene. The germline V and J ends were trimmed by 3 bases and 7 bases, with 18 bases remaining between them. TCRdb keeps only in-frame clones here, not all; method: immunoSEQ multiplex PCR. The table lists 78,000 or so clones, approximately 90% of them singletons, with approximately 0.45% in the top ten. This receptor was obtained from an adult with an advanced solid tumor such as melanoma, head and neck, liver or kidney cancer. Source: CD4+ or CD8+ T cells sorted from blood, taken in a trial of the OX40 agonist ivuxolimab. This chain joins TRBV29-1 and TRBJ2-5; D is possibly TRBD1 or TRBD2 (5 bases each). CDR3 in amino acids: CSVDNGAGQATQYF. The CDR3 nucleotides are TGCAGCGTTGACAACGGGGCGGGTCAGGCGACCCAGTACTTC.